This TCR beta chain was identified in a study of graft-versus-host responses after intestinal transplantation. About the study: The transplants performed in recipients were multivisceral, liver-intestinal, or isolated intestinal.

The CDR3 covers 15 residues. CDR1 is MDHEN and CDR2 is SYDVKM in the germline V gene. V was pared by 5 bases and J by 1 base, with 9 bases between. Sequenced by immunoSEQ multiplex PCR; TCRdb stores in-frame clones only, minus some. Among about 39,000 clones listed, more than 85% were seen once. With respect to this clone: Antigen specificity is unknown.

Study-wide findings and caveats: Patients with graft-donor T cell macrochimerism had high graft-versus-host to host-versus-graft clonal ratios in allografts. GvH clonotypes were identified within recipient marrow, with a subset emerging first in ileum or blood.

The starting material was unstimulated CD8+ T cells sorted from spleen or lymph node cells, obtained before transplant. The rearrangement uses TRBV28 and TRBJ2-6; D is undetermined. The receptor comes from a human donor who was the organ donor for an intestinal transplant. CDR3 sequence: CASSLMGSGANVLTF. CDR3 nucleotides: TGTGCCAGCAGTCTCATGGGATCTGGGGCCAACGTCCTGACTTTC. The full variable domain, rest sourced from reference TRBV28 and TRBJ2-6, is DVKVTQSSRYLVKRTGEKVFLECVQDMDHENMFWYRQDPGLGLRLIYFSYDVKMKEKGDIPEGYSVSREKKERFSLILESASTNQTSMYLCASSLMGSGANVLTFGAGSRLTVL.